Detailed here is one T cell receptor (beta chain). Germline CDR1 reads MNHEY; CDR2 reads SVGAGI. The CDR3 extends over 16 amino acids. The ends lost 0 bases at V and 7 bases at J; junction bases unmatched: 7. The data derive from a study of PD-L1 blockade in urothelial cancer. As for the study in general: About 90% of the 29 patients were men with bladder-origin urothelial cancer. The analyses of blood took place 3 weeks (second dose) and 6 weeks after treatment start. A median of roughly 140,000 T cells was found in the blood samples.

Sequencing used immunoSEQ multiplex PCR; TCRdb keeps in-frame clones, though not all of them. The sample lists more than 15,000 clones, 87% seen once, with about 5.6% in the top ten. Per-patient samples, pretreatment and on-treatment, numbered 1 to 8. The material sequenced was PBMCs, taken around atezolizumab (anti-PD-L1) treatment. J is TRBJ2-2 and V is TRBV6-5; 8 bases are a match to TRBD1. The receptor's source is a man in his fifties or sixties with urothelial cancer. CDR3 loop: CASSYSETGVSGELFF. In DNA form, the CDR3 reads TGTGCCAGCAGTTACTCGGAGACAGGGGTTAGCGGGGAGCTGTTTTTT.